Given below is one T cell receptor (beta chain) in context. Its recognized antigen is unknown. Within one base of it there is no much larger clone, and no base qualities were kept. The collaborating institutions used their own protocols to collect whole blood in K2EDTA tubes. Collaborator samples were shipped for TCRbeta analysis as frozen whole blood, isolated PBMCs, or DNA extracted from either sample type. This specimen comes from a study of blood T cell repertoires in COVID-19 (dated by TCRdb to 2018 to 2020). At the level of the whole study: The collaborator samples originated in the United States, Italy and Spain and spanned the acute and convalescent phases of COVID-19. HLA class I and class II types, where available, came from metadata supplied by the sample provider rather than from assay-based typing. The repertoires were released in a freely available public database intended as a resource for research on the immune response to SARS-CoV-2. Subjects who had been exposed to COVID-19, were actively infected with it, or had recovered from it provided the deeply sampled blood TCRbeta repertoires that made up the dataset. The prospective study material was composed of cDNA or gDNA derived from T cells, B-cell-depleted T cells, or PBMCs. The sample metadata nearly always contained a de-identified subject ID, COVID-19 status, age in years and sex. Samples came from the ongoing ImmuneRACE study (first 160 participants) plus 1,254 subjects from 6 global collaborators.

TCRbeta CDR3 regions were amplified from genomic DNA using the immunoSEQ Assay, a bias-controlled multiplex PCR. As for the authors' bioinformatics: Nucleated cell counts per sample were estimated from amplification of reference gene primers within the assay. To quantify the absolute abundance of each unique TCRbeta CDR3 rearrangement, sequence reads were collapsed and filtered. Productive Simpson clonality was computed per sample as the square root of Simpson's diversity index over productive rearrangements. TCRdb took over this immuneACCESS table, retaining in-frame rearrangements with V and J assigned. Such tables are incomplete; in checked studies, under half of the missing clones stem from an unresolved V gene, and the remainder is unexplained. The V and J calls and the clone size are those of that table, but D and trimming were determined from the DNA. The sample contains 85,000 or so clones, approximately 81% of them found a single time. Approximately 44% of the sample lies in the top ten.

Overall study outcomes, separate from this receptor: How much clinical and demographic metadata was included differed by source and by participant, and the metadata was provided uncurated.

In the germline V gene, CDR1 corresponds to KGHSH and CDR2 to LQKENI. Trimming at the junction amounts to 4 bases on V and 6 bases on J, and the germline ends lie 9 bases apart. The CDR3 covers 12 residues, taking in both the cysteine and the phenylalanine. The read is trimmed to its CDR3 DNA, 36 bases read in frame from base 1. Specimen: peripheral blood. The TCR was taken from a man aged 80 or over with acute or convalescent COVID-19. The receptor chain draws on TRBV18 and TRBJ1-2; a weak D assignment points to TRBD1 (5 bases agree). The base sequence is TGTGCCAGCTCACGGACACAGGATGGCTACACCTTC. This codes for CASSRTQDGYTF. The CDR3, completed at both ends by the reference TRBV18 and TRBJ1-2 genes, gives the full variable domain NAGVMQNPRHLVRRRGQEARLRCSPMKGHSHVYWYRQLPEEGLKFMVYLQKENIIDESGMPKERFSAEFPKEGPSILRIQQVVRGDSAAYFCASSRTQDGYTFGSGTRLTVV.